The sample holds one count of the clone carrying this T cell receptor (beta chain). Antigen specificity is unknown. This specimen comes from a study of shared clonotypes between healthy human individuals. The overall study: The study drew on a couple of women and a few men aged 18 to 49 as donors. Study observations and caveats: The sampled material consisted only of blood, and tissue repertoires are likely to differ.

Naivety among CD8 cells was defined by CD45RO negativity and positive CCR7 selection, thereby excluding terminally differentiated effector memory CD45RA+ cells. The protocol was immunoSEQ multiplex PCR, while the TCRdb copy is restricted to in-frame clones and leaves out a portion. The data show millions of clones, approximately 94% seen once. The V end was cut by 3 bases, the J end by 2 bases, with 17 bases between. Germline lookup yields CDR1 SGDLS and CDR2 YYNGEE. CDR3 length: 16 residues. The sequence came from a man between 18 and 29 years old in good health. Some clones in this sample may be carry-over from other donors' samples. Sequences were obtained from naive CD8+ T cells from PBMCs. The chain joins TRBV9 to TRBJ2-5; D is perhaps TRBD1 (6 bases). CDR3 in DNA: TGTGCCAGCAGCGACGAACCGGACAGATTTCAAGAGACCCAGTACTTC. It is translated as CASSDEPDRFQETQYF. Drawing the rest from reference TRBV9 and TRBJ2-5, the complete variable domain is DSGVTQTPKHLITATGQRVTLRCSPRSGDLSVYWYQQSLDQGLQFLIQYYNGEERAKGNILERFSAQQFPDLHSELNLSSLELGDSALYFCASSDEPDRFQETQYFGPGTRLLVL.